This entry concerns a single T cell receptor beta chain. The entry originates in a study of CD8 T cells in Susac syndrome. cDNA came from approximately 0.5 to 1 ug RNA primed by random hexamers. TCRdb passed the immunoSEQ multiplex PCR reads through MiXCR, listing each CDR3 protein once. The repertoire holds about 130,000 distinct CDR3 sequences, with around nine tenths as singletons. This CDR3 comprises 15 residues. The germline gives CDR1 SNHLY, CDR2 FYNNEI. Trimming removed 4 bases from V and 1 base from J; junction bases left unmatched: 6. The source is a human donor with multiple sclerosis. This chain joins TRBV2 and TRBJ2-5; 7 bases fit TRBD2. The specimen sequenced was CD8+ T cells from PBMCs. The CDR3 region is CASSGISGPQETQYF. CDR3 coding DNA: TGTGCCAGCAGTGGGATTAGCGGGCCCCAAGAGACCCAGTACTTC.